This T cell receptor beta chain is from a study of technical replicates of blood from a few donors. Produced via immunoSEQ multiplex PCR; TCRdb's table is partial and in-frame only. The sample contains some 80,000 clones, 90% to 95% of which appear only once. V shed 2 bases and J 6 bases; nucleotides not matched to a gene: 7. The CDR3 covers 15 residues. Germline loops: CDR1 SGHTS, CDR2 YDEGEE. The sequenced sample consisted of T cells isolated from PBMCs. This receptor was identified in a human donor in good health. This chain joins TRBV5-8 and TRBJ1-5; TRBD1 matches 8 bases. CDR3 sequence reads: CASSFSGGGIQPQHF. CDR3 coding DNA: TGTGCCAGCAGCTTTTCAGGGGGCGGAATTCAGCCCCAGCATTTT.